What follows describes a single TCR beta chain. This sample was included in a study of shared clonotypes between healthy human individuals. CDR1 and CDR2 (germline): MRHNA, SNTAGT. V was pared by 2 bases and J by 4 bases, with 20 bases between. The CDR3 is 17 residues long. Repertoires were generated with immunoSEQ multiplex PCR, while TCRdb's copy carries only in-frame clones and drops some. The sample lists 640,000 or so clones, roughly 70% occurring once. Material for sequencing was memory CD4+ T cells sorted from blood. The subset is: CD45RA-negative fraction. This chain links TRBV6-4 with TRBJ2-5; TRBD2 is a possible D gene (5 bases). This sequence was found in a woman aged 30 to 39 in good health. This CDR3 is CASSDRTSGFVGETQYF. The DNA for the CDR3 is TGTGCCAGCAGTGACCGTACCAGCGGCTTCGTAGGAGAGACCCAGTACTTC.